This T cell receptor beta chain was identified during a study of T-cell reconstitution after alpha-beta-depleted transplantation in children. For TCRbeta, the library was prepared with unique molecular identifiers. TCRdb reprocessed the PCR reads with MiXCR, giving one entry per CDR3 protein. The sample lists around 600,000 distinct CDR3 sequences, 16% seen once, with 1.1% in the top ten. Per the germline V gene, CDR1 is DFQATT and CDR2 is SNEGSKA (reference sequence). With 1 base removed from V and 2 bases from J, the gap between germline ends came to 10 bases. The CDR3 has 14 amino acids. This clonotype has a count of ten or more.

The receptor was derived from a human donor who donated a stem cell graft to a child with acute myeloid leukemia. The sequencing used PBMCs from the stem cell graft donor, collected from the stem cell graft. The chain combines TRBV20-1 with TRBJ2-3; no reliable D call. CDR3 protein: CSARGLIPTDTQYF. In nucleotides, the CDR3 is TGCAGTGCTAGAGGTCTAATTCCCACAGATACGCAGTATTTT.